This T cell receptor beta chain derives from a study of OX40 agonist ivuxolimab in advanced cancers. Sequencing used immunoSEQ multiplex PCR; TCRdb keeps in-frame clones, though not all of them. The sample has just under 55,000 clones, more than 75% seen once. This clone was picked up many times. Its target is not known. Findings of the study overall: A proportion of nonresponders additionally exhibited low normalized T-cell clonal expansion.

This CDR3 is built from 14 residues. Looked up from germline, CDR1 is GTSNPN and CDR2 is SVGIG (reference sequence). V lost 4 bases, J lost 7 bases, and 20 bases lay in between. V and J are TRBV30 and TRBJ2-7; perhaps TRBD1 as D (5 bases). The material was CD4+ or CD8+ T cells sorted from blood, obtained in a trial of the OX40 agonist ivuxolimab. This sequence was found in an adult with an advanced solid tumor such as melanoma, head and neck, liver or kidney cancer. CDR3 amino acids: CAWTLQRGSTEQYF. In DNA, the CDR3 is TGTGCCTGGACCCTCCAAAGGGGTTCTACGGAGCAGTACTTC.